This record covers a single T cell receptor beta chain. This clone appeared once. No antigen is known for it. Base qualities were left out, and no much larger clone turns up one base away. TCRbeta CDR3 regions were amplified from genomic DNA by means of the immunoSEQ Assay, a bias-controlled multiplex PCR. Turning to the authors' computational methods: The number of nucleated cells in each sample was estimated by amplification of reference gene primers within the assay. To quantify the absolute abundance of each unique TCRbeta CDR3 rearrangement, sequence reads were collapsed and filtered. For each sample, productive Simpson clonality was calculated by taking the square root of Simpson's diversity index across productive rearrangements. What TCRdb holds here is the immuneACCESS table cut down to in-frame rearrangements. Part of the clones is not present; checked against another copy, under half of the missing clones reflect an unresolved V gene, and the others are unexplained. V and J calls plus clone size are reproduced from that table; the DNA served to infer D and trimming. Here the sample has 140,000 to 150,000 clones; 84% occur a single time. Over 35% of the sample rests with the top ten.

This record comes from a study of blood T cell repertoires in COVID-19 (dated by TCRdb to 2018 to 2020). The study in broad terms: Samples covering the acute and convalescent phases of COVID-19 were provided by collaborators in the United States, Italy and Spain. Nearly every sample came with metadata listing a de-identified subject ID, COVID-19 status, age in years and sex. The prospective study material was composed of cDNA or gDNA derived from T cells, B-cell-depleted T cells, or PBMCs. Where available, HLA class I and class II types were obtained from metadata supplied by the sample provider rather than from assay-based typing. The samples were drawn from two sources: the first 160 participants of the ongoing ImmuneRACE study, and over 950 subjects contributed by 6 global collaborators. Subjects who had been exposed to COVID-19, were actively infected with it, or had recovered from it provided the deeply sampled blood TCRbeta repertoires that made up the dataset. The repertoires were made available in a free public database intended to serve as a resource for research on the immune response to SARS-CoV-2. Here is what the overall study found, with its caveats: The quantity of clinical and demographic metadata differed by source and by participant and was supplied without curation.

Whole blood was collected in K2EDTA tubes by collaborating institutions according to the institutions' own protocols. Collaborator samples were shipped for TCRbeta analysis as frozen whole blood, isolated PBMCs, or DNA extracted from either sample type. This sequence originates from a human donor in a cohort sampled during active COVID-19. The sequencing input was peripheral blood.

The nucleotides are TGTGCCAGCAGCTACGGTGCAGGGGGGAACACTGAAGCTTTCTTT. Its translation is CASSYGAGGNTEAFF. The chain uses TRBV5-6 and TRBJ1-1, and 7 junction bases match TRBD1. Including the terminal cysteine and phenylalanine, the CDR3 comprises 15 residues. Only the CDR3 portion is preserved as DNA: 45 bases, with reading frame beginning at the first base. Unmatched junction bases come to 6, with V trimmed by 3 bases and J by 1 base. CDR1 and CDR2, looked up from the germline V gene, are SGHDT and YYEEEE.